The sequence of this TCR beta chain was determined in a study of blood T cells in healthy people across ages. The germline CDR1 and CDR2 sequences are SGHRS and YFSETQ. Trimming removed 4 bases from V and 0 bases from J, with 12 bases in between. This CDR3 region has 15 residues. A minimum of 6 micrograms of total RNA was extracted per sample. Study findings and constraints: Because donor CMV status was unknown, expanded clonotype changes were possibly confounded. Long-lived and aged donors differed, with more naive CD4+ cells and higher diversity in the long-lived.

As to this clonotype: Its cognate antigen is unknown.

A second roughly 6 to 12 cycle PCR used barcoded and J-beta primers. TCRdb ran MiXCR on the 5' RACE reads and lists one entry per CDR3 protein. The sample records some 1.8 million distinct CDR3 sequences, around 40% being singletons. The genes are TRBV5-1 and TRBJ2-3; possible D gene TRBD2, 6 bases. The sequence came from a human donor in good health. Sequenced material: blood. The CDR3 here is CASSTGLLSTDTQYF. The CDR3 region has the DNA TGCGCCAGCAGCACCGGACTACTAAGCACAGATACGCAGTATTTT.